One sample yielded the 5 T cell receptor beta chains listed below, sequenced in a study of control samples from healthy donors and cancer patients. Clones were read by immunoSEQ multiplex PCR, and TCRdb kept only the in-frame ones, dropping some. The repertoire holds tens of thousands of clones, with 84% as singletons. Input material: PBMCs. These receptors were obtained from a man between 65 and 80 years old with lung cancer.

V gene TRBV6-6 combines with J gene TRBJ2-7; 8 bases match TRBD1. V was clipped by 3 bases and J by 7 bases; unmatched bases: 8. The germline V gene encodes CDR1 MNHNY and CDR2 SVGAGI (reference sequence). The CDR3 extends over 14 amino acids. CDR3 DNA sequence: TGTGCCAGCAGTTATTGGCAGGGGGCGGAAGAGCAGTACTTC. Translated, it gives CASSYWQGAEEQYF.

This clone was seen ten or more times. The rearrangement joins TRBV27 to TRBJ2-7, with D perhaps TRBD1 (6 bases). Germline V gene data show CDR1 as MNHEY and CDR2 as SMNVEV (reference sequence). V was clipped by 1 base and J by 0 bases, with 16 bases between them. This CDR3 has 17 amino acids. The CDR3 DNA reads TGTGCCAGCAGTTTATTCCAGGGGCCAGGTGGCTCCTACGAGCAGTACTTC. This sequence encodes CASSLFQGPGGSYEQYF.

This clone was counted a few times. The chain uses TRBV19 and TRBJ1-5, with D perhaps matching TRBD1 (5 bases). Trimming pared 4 bases from V and 8 bases from J, leaving 12 bases between. The CDR3 contains 13 residues. Per the germline V gene, CDR1 is LNHDA and CDR2 is SQIVND (reference sequence). CDR3 amino acids: CASSRDVSEPQHF. The CDR3 DNA reads TGTGCCAGTAGTAGGGACGTTTCGGAGCCCCAGCATTTT.

The chain links TRBV6-5 to TRBJ1-6; a weak D match, TRBD1 (5 bases). Germline CDR1 and CDR2: MNHEY and SVGAGI. The CDR3 is 15 residues long. The V gene lost 2 bases and the J gene lost 8 bases, with 13 bases spanning the gap. CDR3 sequence: CASSYEGRVDSPLHF. In DNA form, the CDR3 reads TGTGCCAGCAGTTACGAGGGGCGGGTGGATTCACCCCTCCACTTT.

This sequence joins TRBV24-1 and TRBJ2-5, with D uncertain. CDR1 is KGHDR, CDR2 SFDVKD, per germline. This CDR3 comprises 11 residues. Trimming stripped 6 bases from V and 4 bases from J, with 5 bases between. The CDR3 here is CATSLRETQYF. The CDR3 DNA reads as TGTGCCACCAGTCTTCGAGAGACCCAGTACTTC.